This T cell receptor beta chain stems from a study of graft-versus-host responses after intestinal transplantation. Sequencing used immunoSEQ multiplex PCR; TCRdb keeps in-frame clones, though not all of them. Of about 54,000 clones in the sample, about 90% were seen once. From germline, CDR1 is SGHKS and CDR2 YYEKEE (reference sequence). CDR3 size: 15 residues. Trimming removed 0 bases from V and 0 bases from J, with 10 bases in between. The V call is TRBV5-5, the J call TRBJ2-7, with D perhaps matching TRBD2 (5 bases). The sequencing here drew on PBMCs, taken roughly 680 days after intestinal transplant. This receptor was taken from a human patient who received an intestinal transplant, so some T cells may come from the graft donor. CDR3 DNA sequence: TGTGCCAGCAGCTTGGCCTCGGGGAACTCCTACGAGCAGTACTTC. Amino acid sequence: CASSLASGNSYEQYF.